The 19 T cell receptor beta chains below come from one sample, sequenced in a study of beta chain features in type 1 diabetes. The study reverse transcribed the entire isolated RNA, so it sequenced expressed TCRB transcripts. The table came from immunoSEQ multiplex PCR; TCRdb's copy has only in-frame clones and leaves some out. The table has hundreds of thousands of clones, about an eighth seen once. No antigen has been identified for these receptors. Study-wide results and caveats: Researchers report that Type 1 diabetes patients had moderately but significantly shorter TCRB CDR3s across all four CD4+ subsets.

Sample: naive CD4+ T cells from blood. The receptors here all came from a man younger than 35 with type 1 diabetes.

V is TRBV18 and J is TRBJ1-2; tentative D call: TRBD1 (6 bases). The V gene lost 3 bases and the J gene lost 8 bases, with 25 bases spanning the gap. The CDR3 runs 17 residues. Germline CDR1 and CDR2: KGHSH and LQKENI. CDR3 sequence: CASSPRPGGAESGGYTF. The DNA of the CDR3 is TGTGCCAGCTCACCCCGTCCGGGGGGGGCCGAATCGGGAGGCTACACCTTC.

The V call is TRBV27, the J call TRBJ2-3; tentatively, D is TRBD1 or TRBD2 (5 bases each). CDR3 size: 15 residues. Deletions cut 5 bases from V and 2 bases from J, with 14 bases between. Germline CDR1 MNHEY, CDR2 SMNVEV (reference sequence). Here the CDR3 DNA reads TGTGCCAGCAGTCCAAGCCGGGGCTACACAGATACGCAGTATTTT. Protein sequence: CASSPSRGYTDTQYF.

The chain recombines TRBV6-1 with TRBJ2-5; 14 nucleotides line up with TRBD2. Unmatched junction bases numbered 3, after V lost 5 bases and J lost 4 bases. The CDR3 extends over 15 amino acids. The V gene's germline CDR1 is MNHNS and CDR2 SASEGT. CDR3: CASSPGLAGAETQYF. The CDR3 nucleotides read TGTGCCAGCAGTCCGGGACTAGCGGGAGCAGAGACCCAGTACTTC.

The rearrangement links TRBV28 to TRBJ2-7; TRBD1 agrees at 7 bases. Germline V gene lookup returns CDR1 MDHEN and CDR2 SYDVKM. The CDR3 sequence is 13 residues long. The ends lost 8 bases at V and 4 bases at J; junction bases unmatched: 8. CDR3 residues: CASGGTAQYEQYF. CDR3 nucleotides: TGTGCCAGCGGTGGGACAGCCCAATACGAGCAGTACTTC.

The genes are TRBV7-9 and TRBJ2-1; TRBD2 is a possible D gene (6 bases). V lost 3 bases and J lost 8, with 11 bases in between. Germline-derived CDR1 and CDR2 are SEHNR and FQNEAQ (reference sequence). The CDR3 has 13 amino acids. The CDR3 nucleotides read TGTGCCAGCAGCTTGACTGCGGGATATGAGCAGTTCTTC. Translating it yields CASSLTAGYEQFF.

This clone occurred a few times. At one end, the junction sequence differs from germline, possibly due to a read error. V gene TRBV7-7 combines with J gene TRBJ2-2; 7 bases match TRBD1. The CDR3 is made up of 13 amino acids. Germline-derived CDR1 and CDR2 are SSHAT and FNYEAQ (reference sequence). CDR3 loop: CASSRDSPGELFF. The CDR3 DNA reads as TGTGCTAGCAGCCGGGACAGCCCCGGGGAGCTGTTTTTT.

The gene calls are TRBV30 and TRBJ2-7, with TRBD1 matching 7 bases. In germline, CDR1 is GTSNPN, CDR2 SVGIG (reference sequence). Germline trimming cut 4 bases from V and 4 bases from J; bases unmatched to any gene: 10. The CDR3 is 14 residues long. The chain's CDR3 is CAWNQGTVKYEQYF. As DNA, the CDR3 is TGTGCCTGGAATCAGGGGACAGTGAAATACGAGCAGTACTTC. Supplemented by reference TRBV30 and TRBJ2-7, the full variable domain reads SQTIHQWPATLVQPVGSPLSLECTVEGTSNPNLYWYRQAAGRGLQLLFYSVGIGQISSEVPQNLSASRPQDRQFILSSKKLLLSDSGFYLCAWNQGTVKYEQYFGPGTRLTVT.

As concerns this clone: This CDR3 is also generated by other DNA sequences in the sample. The chain links TRBV18 to TRBJ2-2; D possibly corresponds to TRBD2 (5 bases). The ends were cut back, 3 bases at V and 0 bases at J, with 11 bases in the middle. Per germline, CDR1 KGHSH and CDR2 LQKENI. This CDR3 contains 16 residues. CDR3 sequence: CASSPPGTANTGELFF. The CDR3 coding sequence is TGTGCCAGCTCACCCCCGGGAACAGCGAACACCGGGGAGCTGTTTTTT.

Points on this clone: This CDR3 is also generated by other DNA sequences in the sample. The chain uses TRBV30 and TRBJ2-3; no firm D call. Germline CDR1 and CDR2: GTSNPN and SVGIG (reference sequence). This CDR3 region has 12 residues. V was pared by 3 bases and J by 5 bases, with 9 bases between. The CDR3 here is CAWSPGLDTQYF. CDR3 bases: TGTGCCTGGAGCCCCGGGTTAGATACGCAGTATTTT.

The chain recombines TRBV28 with TRBJ1-3; 10 nucleotides line up with TRBD1. Germline V gives CDR1 MDHEN, CDR2 SYDVKM. The trim removed 3 bases at V and 0 bases at J, leaving 2 bases unmatched. The CDR3 sequence is 16 residues long. Here the CDR3 DNA reads TGTGCCAGCAGTTTGACAGGGGGCTACTCTGGAAACACCATATATTTT. Translated: CASSLTGGYSGNTIYF.

The table lists this clone with a few counts. In nucleotides, the CDR3 is TGCGCCAGCAGTGAGTATAAAGGCTACGAGCAGTACTTC. Protein sequence: CASSEYKGYEQYF. V usage is TRBV10-1 and J usage is TRBJ2-7; the D is unclear. With 1 base removed from V and 3 bases from J, the gap between germline ends came to 7 bases. This CDR3 contains 13 residues. Germline V gives CDR1 WNHNN, CDR2 SYGVQD (reference sequence).

This chain connects TRBV14 to TRBJ1-1; D unresolved. The germline CDR1 and CDR2 sequences are SGHDN and FVKESK. V was clipped by 4 bases and J by 1 base, with 7 bases between them. CDR3 length: 13 residues. This CDR3 reads CASSRTWNTEAFF. CDR3 DNA: TGTGCCAGCAGCCGAACATGGAACACTGAAGCTTTCTTT. The full variable domain, its missing parts supplied by reference TRBV14 and TRBJ1-1, is EAGVTQFPSHSVIEKGQTVTLRCDPISGHDNLYWYRRVMGKEIKFLLHFVKESKQDESGMPNNRFLAERTGGTYSTLKVQPAELEDSGVYFCASSRTWNTEAFFGQGTRLTVV.

The gene calls are TRBV30 and TRBJ2-7; D may be TRBD2 (5 bases). The V and J ends lost 1 base and 3 bases respectively, with 19 bases between them. CDR3 length equals 16 residues. CDR1 and CDR2 from the germline V gene are GTSNPN and SVGIG (reference sequence). CDR3 sequence: CAWSDPRGPGFYEQYF. Written as DNA, the CDR3 is TGTGCCTGGAGTGACCCCAGAGGGCCGGGATTCTACGAGCAGTACTTC. Looking up the rest from reference TRBV30 and TRBJ2-7 gives the full variable domain: SQTIHQWPATLVQPVGSPLSLECTVEGTSNPNLYWYRQAAGRGLQLLFYSVGIGQISSEVPQNLSASRPQDRQFILSSKKLLLSDSGFYLCAWSDPRGPGFYEQYFGPGTRLTVT.

This clone was detected a few times. The chain couples TRBV7-2 to TRBJ2-3; TRBD2 might be the D (7 bases). The CDR3 spans 16 residues. Trimming left V 4 bases short and J 7 bases short, with 21 bases between. Per the germline V gene, CDR1 is SGHTA and CDR2 is FQGNSA. CDR3 sequence: CASSWMGGAPGYTQYF. CDR3 nucleotide sequence: TGTGCCAGCAGCTGGATGGGGGGGGCCCCGGGCTATACGCAGTATTTT.

J is TRBJ1-2 and V is TRBV28; no definite D call. The CDR3 sequence is 13 residues long. CDR1 is MDHEN and CDR2 is SYDVKM in the germline V gene. The V end lost 4 bases, the J end lost 4 bases, and 10 bases lay between the germline ends. The CDR3 region is CASSSRPSYGYTF. CDR3 DNA sequence: TGTGCCAGCAGTTCGCGACCGAGCTATGGCTACACCTTC.

This clone was recorded a few times. The V call is TRBV7-9, the J call TRBJ1-5; no clear D gene. CDR1 and CDR2 from the germline V gene are SEHNR and FQNEAQ (reference sequence). The ends were cut back, 3 bases at V and 3 bases at J, with 9 bases in the middle. There are 14 residues in the CDR3. For the CDR3, the DNA is TGTGCCAGCAGCTTGATACAAACCAATCAGCCCCAGCATTTT. It is translated as CASSLIQTNQPQHF.

This clone showed up just a few times. This chain links TRBV29-1 with TRBJ2-7; 9 bases align to TRBD1. This CDR3 contains 16 residues. Germline assignment: CDR1 SQVTM and CDR2 ANQGSEA. The V and J ends lost 5 bases and 2 bases, in that order; junction bases with no gene match: 13. Here the CDR3 reads CSVRFFRDRETYEQYF. The CDR3, as DNA: TGCAGCGTTCGATTTTTCCGGGACAGGGAAACCTACGAGCAGTACTTC.

The table lists this clone with a few counts. V is TRBV27 and J is TRBJ2-3; D might be TRBD2 (6 bases). CDR1 is MNHEY, CDR2 SMNVEV, per germline (reference sequence). Trimming stripped 5 bases from V and 5 bases from J, with 8 bases between. The CDR3 is 12 residues long. CDR3 loop: CASSGSGDTQYF. CDR3 nucleotides: TGTGCCAGCAGTGGTAGCGGAGATACGCAGTATTTT.

This chain uses TRBV19 with TRBJ2-3; 9 positions agree with TRBD1. CDR1 and CDR2 (germline): LNHDA, SQIVND (reference sequence). The CDR3 spans 20 residues. V lost 9 bases, J lost 2 bases, and 24 bases stayed unmatched. DNA of the CDR3: TGTGCCAGCAACAGGGGGCGCCGGGTAATCCAAGGGCCACACACAGATACGCAGTATTTT. Translating gives CASNRGRRVIQGPHTDTQYF.